The entry below describes one TCR beta chain. Sequencing used immunoSEQ multiplex PCR; TCRdb keeps in-frame clones, though not all of them. The sample lists 35,000 to 45,000 clones, about 92% occurring once. The sample comes from a study of T cell changes during pregnancy in multiple sclerosis. The germline V and J ends were trimmed by 6 bases and 2 bases, with 11 bases remaining between them. Germline CDR1 and CDR2: ENHRY and SYGVKD. This CDR3 has 13 amino acids. This receptor was obtained from a female donor with multiple sclerosis, enrolled in a pregnancy study. This specimen was CD4+ T cells from peripheral blood mononuclear cells, taken in the first trimester of pregnancy. This sequence joins TRBV10-3 and TRBJ2-7, with a possible D match to TRBD2 (6 bases). CDR3 protein: CAISELAPYEQYF. CDR3 nucleotide sequence: TGTGCCATCAGCGAGCTAGCGCCCTACGAGCAGTACTTC.